Listed here are 28 T cell receptor beta chains from one sample, sequenced in a study of T-cell reconstitution after alpha-beta-depleted transplantation in children. TCRbeta library construction was performed incorporating unique molecular identifiers. TCRdb analysed the PCR reads with MiXCR anew, one entry per CDR3 protein. The table has 500,000 to 600,000 distinct CDR3 sequences, roughly 30% seen once; the top ten hold approximately 39%. Here the sequenced sample was PBMCs, taken before TCRalphabeta/CD19-depleted stem cell transplant. The receptors derive from a boy younger than two with Wiskott-Aldrich syndrome, due to receive a stem cell transplant.

The CDR3 protein is CASTSWGGYYEQYF. Here the CDR3 DNA reads TGCGCCAGCACCTCGTGGGGCGGCTACTACGAGCAGTACTTC. This chain links TRBV10-2 with TRBJ2-7, with D maybe TRBD1 (5 bases). CDR1 is WSHSY and CDR2 is SAAADI in the germline V gene. This CDR3 has 14 amino acids. With 7 bases removed from V and 3 bases from J, the gap between germline ends came to 16 bases.

The chain is built from TRBV20-1 and TRBJ2-1; D gene ambiguous. V was cut by 0 bases and J by 0 bases, with 9 bases left in between. This CDR3 has 15 residues. Looked up from germline, CDR1 is DFQATT and CDR2 is SNEGSKA (reference sequence). The CDR3 protein is CSARDALSSYNEQFF. DNA of the CDR3: TGCAGTGCTAGAGATGCACTTAGCTCCTACAATGAGCAGTTCTTC.

This clonotype was recorded many times. The chain employs TRBV12-3 or TRBV12-4 and TRBJ1-5; 9 nucleotides match TRBD1. The CDR3 runs 15 residues. J gave up 7 bases and V 5 bases, and 9 bases lay outside the gene matches. The CDR3 loop is CASSLSTGGIQPQHF. The CDR3 region has the DNA TGTGCCAGCAGTCTATCGACAGGGGGGATACAGCCCCAGCATTTT.

V and J are TRBV20-1 and TRBJ2-7, with D unresolved. Trimming pared 5 bases from V and 7 bases from J, leaving 15 bases between. The CDR3 length is 12 residues. Germline CDR1 and CDR2: DFQATT and SNEGSKA (reference sequence). CDR3 DNA sequence: TGCAGTGCTTCGCAGCCGACGAGGGAGCAGTACTTC. Its protein is CSASQPTREQYF.

The chain joins TRBV2 to TRBJ2-7, with 9 bases identical to TRBD2. Unmatched junction bases numbered 1, after V lost 1 base and J lost 6 bases. The CDR3 contains 13 residues. The germline CDR1 and CDR2 sequences are SNHLY and FYNNEI. Written as DNA, the CDR3 is TGTGCCAGCAGTGAAGAGCGGGAGGCCGAGCAGTACTTC. It encodes CASSEEREAEQYF.

The rearrangement links TRBV6-5 to TRBJ2-2; D remains unclear. Trimming shortened V by 2 bases and J by 8 bases, and 12 bases separated the two germline ends. Germline CDR1 reads MNHEY; CDR2 reads SVGAGI. The CDR3 covers 14 residues. The DNA for the CDR3 is TGTGCCAGCAGTTACGGGCCTAGAGGTGGGGAGCTGTTTTTT. Encoded protein: CASSYGPRGGELFF.

The CDR3 here is CATSAHGQGNQPQHF. The CDR3 coding sequence is TGTGCCACCAGTGCTCATGGACAGGGCAATCAGCCCCAGCATTTT. The chain joins TRBV24-1 to TRBJ1-5; 7 positions agree with TRBD1. This CDR3 region has 15 residues. Germline-derived CDR1 and CDR2 are KGHDR and SFDVKD. V was clipped by 5 bases and J by 2 bases; unmatched bases: 5.

This chain connects TRBV20-1 to TRBJ2-3, with 9 positions matching TRBD2. The CDR3 is 21 amino acids. The V gene's germline CDR1 is DFQATT and CDR2 SNEGSKA (reference sequence). The ends lost 5 bases at V and 0 bases at J; junction bases unmatched: 24. The CDR3 is CSAAPTNILAGDGFSTDTQYF. The CDR3 DNA reads TGCAGTGCTGCCCCAACTAATATACTAGCGGGTGATGGTTTTAGCACAGATACGCAGTATTTT.

This clonotype was counted a few times. The chain recombines TRBV28 with TRBJ1-5, with TRBD1 matching 8 bases. Unmatched junction bases numbered 8, after V lost 6 bases and J lost 1 base. Per germline, CDR1 MDHEN and CDR2 SYDVKM. The CDR3 spans 16 residues. The chain's CDR3 is CASSDRGRLSNQPQHF. DNA of the CDR3: TGTGCCAGCAGCGACAGGGGCCGGTTGAGCAATCAGCCCCAGCATTTT.

Only one count was recorded for this clonotype. The V gene is TRBV20-1, the J gene TRBJ2-7, with TRBD1 matching 8 bases. Per the germline V gene, CDR1 is DFQATT and CDR2 is SNEGSKA (reference sequence). The CDR3 sequence is 13 residues long. Losses at the gene ends were 4 bases for V and 3 bases for J; bases not matched to a gene: 5. The CDR3 here is CSATFTGGYEQYF. CDR3 nucleotides: TGCAGTGCTACCTTTACAGGGGGCTACGAGCAGTACTTC.

The chain employs TRBV11-2 and TRBJ2-5; 8 nucleotides line up with TRBD2. The CDR3 has 15 residues. Germline loops: CDR1 SGHAT, CDR2 FQNNGV. V was pared by 5 bases and J by 5 bases, with 10 bases of the junction left unmatched. CDR3 protein: CASSRRGLGAETQYF. The CDR3 nucleotides are TGTGCCAGCAGCCGAAGGGGACTAGGGGCTGAGACCCAGTACTTC.

The gene calls are TRBV20-1 and TRBJ2-1, with TRBD1 matching over 7 bases. CDR3 size: 14 residues. CDR1 and CDR2 from the germline V gene are DFQATT and SNEGSKA (reference sequence). J was trimmed by 5 bases and V by 1 base; bases with no gene match: 5. CDR3 residues: CSARGQGPNNEQFF. CDR3 bases: TGCAGTGCTAGAGGACAGGGTCCGAACAATGAGCAGTTCTTC.

The chain employs TRBV3-1 and TRBJ1-3; D is perhaps TRBD1 (6 bases). CDR1 is LGHDT and CDR2 is YNNKEL in the germline V gene (reference sequence). The CDR3 totals 15 residues. Trimming left V 4 bases short and J 4 bases short, with 14 bases between. The CDR3 sequence: CASSLQPTGGNTIYF. CDR3 nucleotides: TGTGCCAGCAGCCTACAACCAACAGGGGGAAACACCATATATTTT.

A few counts support this clonotype. This chain joins TRBV20-1 and TRBJ2-5, with 12 bases aligning to TRBD2. Germline lookup yields CDR1 DFQATT and CDR2 SNEGSKA (reference sequence). The junction had 3 bases not matched to a gene; V was cut back by 4 bases and J by 3 bases. This CDR3 is 14 amino acids long. CDR3 DNA sequence: TGCAGTGCTACCCGGACTAGCGGGAAAGAGACCCAGTACTTC. It yields the protein CSATRTSGKETQYF.

V is TRBV18 and J is TRBJ2-5; TRBD2 matches 7 bases. The trim removed 0 bases at V and 5 bases at J, leaving 3 bases unmatched. This CDR3 is 14 amino acids long. CDR1 is KGHSH, CDR2 LQKENI, per germline. This CDR3 reads CASSPPAGRETQYF. In DNA form, the CDR3 reads TGTGCCAGCTCACCACCGGCCGGGAGGGAGACCCAGTACTTC.

The chain links TRBV18 to TRBJ2-3, with 9 bases matching TRBD1. The CDR3 sequence is 17 residues long. The ends lost 1 base at V and 0 bases at J; junction bases unmatched: 5. CDR1 and CDR2 from the germline V gene are KGHSH and LQKENI. In DNA, the CDR3 is TGTGCCAGCTCACCACAGAGCGGGACAGGGAGCACAGATACGCAGTATTTT. As protein: CASSPQSGTGSTDTQYF.

The rearrangement links TRBV11-2 to TRBJ2-1; D gene uncertain. From germline, CDR1 is SGHAT and CDR2 FQNNGV. The CDR3 is made up of 13 amino acids. Trimming stripped 2 bases from V and 5 bases from J, with 7 bases between. CDR3 nucleotide sequence: TGTGCCAGCAGCTTACTTGGGGACAATGAGCAGTTCTTC. Translating it yields CASSLLGDNEQFF.

In this sample, this clonotype turned up a few times. This sequence joins TRBV20-1 and TRBJ1-6; D remains ambiguous. CDR1 is DFQATT, CDR2 SNEGSKA, per germline (reference sequence). This CDR3 region has 15 residues. The V and J ends lost 1 base and 0 bases respectively, with 7 bases between them. The CDR3, as DNA: TGCAGTGCTAGAGCCAGTAGCTCCTATAATTCACCCCTCCACTTT. Translated, it gives CSARASSSYNSPLHF.

The V gene is TRBV29-1, the J gene TRBJ2-1; TRBD1 is a possible D gene (5 bases). The CDR3 length is 12 residues. Trimming shortened V by 4 bases and J by 10 bases, and 14 bases separated the two germline ends. Per the germline V gene, CDR1 is SQVTM and CDR2 is ANQGSEA. The CDR3 DNA reads as TGCAGCGTTGCTGTCAGGGTCAACGAGCAGTTCTTC. Protein sequence: CSVAVRVNEQFF.

This clonotype was observed a handful of times. V usage is TRBV6-5 and J usage is TRBJ1-5; D may be TRBD1 (5 bases). This CDR3 has 14 residues. Germline CDR1 reads MNHEY; CDR2 reads SVGAGI. The V end was cut by 2 bases, the J end by 9 bases, with 14 bases between. The CDR3 here is CASSYSRGSGPQHF. CDR3 DNA sequence: TGTGCCAGCAGTTACAGTAGGGGTAGTGGGCCCCAGCATTTT.

J is TRBJ2-7 and V is TRBV28; D possibly uses TRBD1 or TRBD2 (6 bases each). CDR1 is MDHEN, CDR2 SYDVKM, per germline. V lost 8 bases and J 3 bases, leaving 20 bases between the germline ends. CDR3 length: 15 residues. CDR3 DNA sequence: TGTGCCAGCGCTTCCCTGAGGGGGGTGGTCTACGAGCAGTACTTC. This translates into CASASLRGVVYEQYF.

The chain joins TRBV28 to TRBJ2-7; D gene ambiguous. The CDR3 sequence is 14 residues long. The V gene's germline CDR1 is MDHEN and CDR2 SYDVKM. The V gene lost 6 bases and the J gene lost 2 bases, with 14 bases spanning the gap. CDR3 protein: CASSPIGITYEQYF. In nucleotides, the CDR3 is TGTGCCAGCAGCCCGATTGGGATAACCTACGAGCAGTACTTC.

This chain uses TRBV5-1 with TRBJ2-7; either TRBD1 or TRBD2 may supply D (5 bases each). The CDR3 loop spans 13 amino acids. Germline-derived CDR1 and CDR2 are SGHRS and YFSETQ. V lost 7 bases and J 3 bases, leaving 14 bases between the germline ends. CDR3: CASRRGVLYEQYF. CDR3 coding DNA: TGCGCCAGCCGGAGAGGGGTTCTCTACGAGCAGTACTTC.

J is TRBJ2-4 and V is TRBV6-5; perhaps TRBD2 as D (6 bases). Germline CDR1 and CDR2: MNHEY and SVGAGI. The CDR3 is 15 residues long. V lost 0 bases and J 3 bases, leaving 9 bases between the germline ends. The CDR3 reads CASSYSGTGKNIQYF. The CDR3 DNA follows: TGTGCCAGCAGTTACTCAGGGACTGGCAAAAACATTCAGTACTTC.

This clonotype was found a few times. The chain employs TRBV4-1 and TRBJ2-3; no reliable D call. The CDR3 spans 14 residues. Trimming stripped 1 base from V and 2 bases from J, with 7 bases between. CDR1 and CDR2 (germline): MGHRA, YSYEKL. CDR3 nucleotides: TGCGCCAGCAGCCAAGCAAGCCCCACAGATACGCAGTATTTT. This translates into CASSQASPTDTQYF.

The V and J genes are TRBV24-1 and TRBJ2-1; perhaps TRBD1 as D (6 bases). The CDR3 length is 13 residues. CDR1 KGHDR and CDR2 SFDVKD come from the germline V gene. V lost 8 bases and J 8 bases, leaving 15 bases between the germline ends. CDR3: CATKRRDNHEQFF. CDR3 DNA sequence: TGTGCCACCAAGCGACGGGACAACCATGAGCAGTTCTTC.

This clonotype was seen more than once but under ten times. The rearrangement uses TRBV11-1 and TRBJ2-5, with 7 bases fitting TRBD1. The CDR3 length is 14 residues. In germline, CDR1 is SGHAT, CDR2 FQDESV (reference sequence). The V segment lost 2 bases and the J segment 2 bases; nucleotides outside the gene matches: 2. The CDR3 bases are TGTGCCAGCAGCTTAAAGGGACAGCAAGAGACCCAGTACTTC. Translated: CASSLKGQQETQYF. The whole variable domain, filled in from reference TRBV11-1 and TRBJ2-5, reads EAEVAQSPRYKITEKSQAVAFWCDPISGHATLYWYRQILGQGPELLVQFQDESVVDDSQLPKDRFSAERLKGVDSTLKIQPAELGDSAMYLCASSLKGQQETQYFGPGTRLLVL.

The chain joins TRBV20-1 to TRBJ1-1; D is perhaps TRBD1 (6 bases). Trimming stripped 4 bases from V and 5 bases from J, with 17 bases between. The CDR3 extends over 14 amino acids. Germline lookup yields CDR1 DFQATT and CDR2 SNEGSKA (reference sequence). CDR3 sequence reads: CSAITGTKKTEAFF. Written as DNA, the CDR3 is TGCAGTGCTATCACAGGGACGAAGAAGACTGAAGCTTTCTTT.